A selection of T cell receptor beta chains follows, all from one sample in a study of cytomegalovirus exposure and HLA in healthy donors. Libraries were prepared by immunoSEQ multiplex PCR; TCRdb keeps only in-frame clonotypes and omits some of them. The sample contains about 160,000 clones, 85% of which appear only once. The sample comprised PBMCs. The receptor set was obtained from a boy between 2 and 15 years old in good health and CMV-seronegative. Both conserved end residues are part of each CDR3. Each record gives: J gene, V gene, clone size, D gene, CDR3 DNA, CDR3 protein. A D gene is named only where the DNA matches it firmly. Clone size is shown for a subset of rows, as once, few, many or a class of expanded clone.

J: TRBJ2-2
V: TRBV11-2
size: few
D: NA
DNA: TGTGCCAGCAGCTCCTCACAGGGAACCGGGGAGCTGTTTTTT
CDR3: CASSSSQGTGELFF

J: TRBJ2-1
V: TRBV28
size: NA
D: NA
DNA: TGTGCCAGCAGGAAAACTCTAGCGAACACTAACAATGAGCAGTTCTTC
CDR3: CASRKTLANTNNEQFF

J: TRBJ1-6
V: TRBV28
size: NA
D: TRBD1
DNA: TGTGCCAGCAGCGAAGTAGGGGGACAGGGGTTTTCACCCCTCCACTTT
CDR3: CASSEVGGQGFSPLHF

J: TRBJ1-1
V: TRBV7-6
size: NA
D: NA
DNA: TGTGCCAGCAGCTTAGTCGTGAACACTGAAGCTTTCTTT
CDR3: CASSLVVNTEAFF

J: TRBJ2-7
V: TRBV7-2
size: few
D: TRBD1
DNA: TGTGCCAGCAGCTTATCCGGGACAGGGGGTAACTACGAGCAGTACTTC
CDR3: CASSLSGTGGNYEQYF

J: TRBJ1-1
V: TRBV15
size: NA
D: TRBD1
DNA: TGTGCCACTGGGACAGGGATGAACACTGAAGCTTTCTTT
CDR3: CATGTGMNTEAFF

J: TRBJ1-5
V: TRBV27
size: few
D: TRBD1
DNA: TGTGCCAGCAGTCGGACAGGGATTGCGAATCAGCCCCAGCATTTT
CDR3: CASSRTGIANQPQHF

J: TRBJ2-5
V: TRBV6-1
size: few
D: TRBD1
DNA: TGTGCCAGCAGTGATGAGGGGGCAGAGACCCAGTACTTC
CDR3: CASSDEGAETQYF

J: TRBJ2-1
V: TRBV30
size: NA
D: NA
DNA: TGTGCCTGGAGTGCCGGGACTGCATACAATGAGCAGTTCTTC
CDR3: CAWSAGTAYNEQFF

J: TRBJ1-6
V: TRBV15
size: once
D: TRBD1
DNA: TGTGCCACCAGCAGAGACAGGGGGAATTCACCCCTCCACTTT
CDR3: CATSRDRGNSPLHF

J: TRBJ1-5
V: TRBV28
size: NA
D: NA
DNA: TGTGCCAGCAGTCCGTTTGGGGGAGGGGGTCAGCCCCAGCATTTT
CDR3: CASSPFGGGGQPQHF

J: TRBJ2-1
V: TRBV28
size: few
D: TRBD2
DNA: TGTGCCAGCAGCCATACTAGCGGGAGCCTCTACAATGAGCAGTTCTTC
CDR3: CASSHTSGSLYNEQFF

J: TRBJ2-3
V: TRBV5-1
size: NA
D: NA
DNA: TGCGCCAGCAGCTTGGGTATCATCGGAGCAGATACGCAGTATTTT
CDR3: CASSLGIIGADTQYF

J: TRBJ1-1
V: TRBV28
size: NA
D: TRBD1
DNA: TGTGTGCCGGGGACAGTGACTGAAGCTTTCTTT
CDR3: CVPGTVTEAFF

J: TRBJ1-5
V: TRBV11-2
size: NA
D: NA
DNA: TGTGCCAGCAGCTTGGGGCGGAACCGCTATAGCAATCAGCCCCAGCATTTT
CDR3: CASSLGRNRYSNQPQHF

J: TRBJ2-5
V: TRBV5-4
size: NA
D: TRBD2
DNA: TGTGCCAGCAGACGGGGACTAGCGGGAGGAAAGACCCAGTACTTC
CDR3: CASRRGLAGGKTQYF

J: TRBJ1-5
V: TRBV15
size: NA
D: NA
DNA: TGTGCCACCAGCAGAGGAGGACAAACGAGTCAGCCCCAGCATTTT
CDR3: CATSRGGQTSQPQHF

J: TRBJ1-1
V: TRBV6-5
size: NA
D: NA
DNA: TGTGCCAGCAGTTACTTTGGGGGCGCGAATGCTGAAGCTTTCTTT
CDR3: CASSYFGGANAEAFF

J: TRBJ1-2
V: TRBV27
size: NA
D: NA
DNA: TGTGCCAGCATGTCGGGGGGGGCTAACTATGGCTACACCTTC
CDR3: CASMSGGANYGYTF

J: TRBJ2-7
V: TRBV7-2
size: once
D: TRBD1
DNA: TGTGCCAGCACCCGACAGGGAAGCTCCTACGAGCAGTACTTC
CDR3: CASTRQGSSYEQYF

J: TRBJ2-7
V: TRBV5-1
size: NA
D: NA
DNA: TGCGCCAGCAGCTTGGTAGGACAAGGCTACGAGCAGTACTTC
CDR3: CASSLVGQGYEQYF

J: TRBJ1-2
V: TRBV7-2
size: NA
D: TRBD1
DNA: TGTGCCAGCAGCTTGACGGGACAGGGGGTTTTTGAGGGTGGCTACACCTTC
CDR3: CASSLTGQGVFEGGYTF

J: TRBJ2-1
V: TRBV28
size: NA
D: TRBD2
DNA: TGTGCCAGCAGCCTGGGACTAGCGGCTACCTACAATGAGCAGTTCTTC
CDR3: CASSLGLAATYNEQFF

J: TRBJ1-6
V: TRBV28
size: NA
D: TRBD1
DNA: TGTGCCAGCAGTTCTACCTCAGGGGGCCTAAGGAGCTCCTATAATTCACCCCTCCACTTT
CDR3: CASSSTSGGLRSSYNSPLHF

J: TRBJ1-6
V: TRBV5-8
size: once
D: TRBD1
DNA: TGTGCCAGCACCCAGGACAGGGGTGACGAGCCCCTCCACTTT
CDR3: CASTQDRGDEPLHF

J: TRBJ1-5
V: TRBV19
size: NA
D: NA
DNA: TGTGCCAGTAGTAAGGAAGGGAGGGGCAATCAGCCCCAGCATTTT
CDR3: CASSKEGRGNQPQHF

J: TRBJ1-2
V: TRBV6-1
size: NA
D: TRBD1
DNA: TGTGCCAGCAGTGGACTGACAGGGGTCTATGGCTACACCTTC
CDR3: CASSGLTGVYGYTF

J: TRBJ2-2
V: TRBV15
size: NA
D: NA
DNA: TGTGCCACCAGCAGAGATCGAGGGTACACCGGGGAGCTGTTTTTT
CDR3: CATSRDRGYTGELFF

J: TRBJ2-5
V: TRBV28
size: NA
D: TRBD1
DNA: TGTGCCAGCAGTTTTTCCCCCCACAGGGGGCAGGGAGAGACCCAGTACTTC
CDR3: CASSFSPHRGQGETQYF

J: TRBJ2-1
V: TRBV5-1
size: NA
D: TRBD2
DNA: TGCGCCAGCAGCTTAGCGGGAGGAAACAATGAGCAGTTCTTC
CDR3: CASSLAGGNNEQFF

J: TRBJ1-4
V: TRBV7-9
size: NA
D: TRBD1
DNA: TGTGCCAGCAGCATGGACAGGGGTGAAAAACTGTTTTTT
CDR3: CASSMDRGEKLFF

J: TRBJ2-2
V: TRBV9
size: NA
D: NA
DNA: TGTGCCAGCAGCACCACCGGAGGGGCCGGGGAGCTGTTTTTT
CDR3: CASSTTGGAGELFF

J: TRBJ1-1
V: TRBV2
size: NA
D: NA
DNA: TGTGCCAGCAGTGGACGTTCGGGTGAAGCTTTCTTT
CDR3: CASSGRSGEAFF

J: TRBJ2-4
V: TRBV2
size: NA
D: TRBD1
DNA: TGTGCCAGCAGTCCGACAGGGGAAGTCAAAAACATTCAGTACTTC
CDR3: CASSPTGEVKNIQYF

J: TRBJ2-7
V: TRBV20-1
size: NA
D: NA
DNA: TGCAGTGCTGCCTGGAGTAGCGGAGAGTACTTC
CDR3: CSAAWSSGEYF

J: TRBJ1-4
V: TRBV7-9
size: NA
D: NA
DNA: TGTGCCAGCAGCTTCCGCCCTCCGCCGGCAACTAATGAAAAACTGTTTTTT
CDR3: CASSFRPPPATNEKLFF

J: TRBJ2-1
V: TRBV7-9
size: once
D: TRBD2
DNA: TGTGCCAGCAGCTTAGCGCGGCTAGCGGGAGGCCGCTACAATGAGCAGTTCTTC
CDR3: CASSLARLAGGRYNEQFF

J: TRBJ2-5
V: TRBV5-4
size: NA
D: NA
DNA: TGTGCCAGCAGCTTGGACGGACAGTTCGAGGGGCACTTC
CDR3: CASSLDGQFEGHF

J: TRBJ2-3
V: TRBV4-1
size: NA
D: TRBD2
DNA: TGCGCCAGCAGCCGGTTCGGGGGACTAGGAGTTCCAGATACGCAGTATTTT
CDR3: CASSRFGGLGVPDTQYF

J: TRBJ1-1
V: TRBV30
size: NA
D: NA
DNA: TGTGCCTGGAGTGTAGGAGGGCCATGGACCACTGAAGCTTTCTTT
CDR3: CAWSVGGPWTTEAFF

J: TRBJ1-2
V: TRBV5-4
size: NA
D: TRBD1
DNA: TGTGCCAGCAGCGGTGGACAGGGGGGCTACACCTTC
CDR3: CASSGGQGGYTF

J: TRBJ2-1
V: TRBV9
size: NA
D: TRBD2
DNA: TGTGCCAGCAGCTCGTTCGGGGGGAGCTCCTACAATGAGCAGTTCTTC
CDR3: CASSSFGGSSYNEQFF

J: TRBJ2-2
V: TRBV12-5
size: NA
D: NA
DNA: TGTGCTAGTGCCCCCTCCTCCGGGGATCCTATGAACACCGGGGAGCTGTTTTTT
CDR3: CASAPSSGDPMNTGELFF

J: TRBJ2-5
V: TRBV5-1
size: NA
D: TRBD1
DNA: TGCGCCAGCACCCCCCGGGACAGGGTCAGGGAGACCCAGTACTTC
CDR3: CASTPRDRVRETQYF